This T cell receptor beta chain was profiled in a study of cytomegalovirus exposure and HLA in healthy donors. Broader study findings: Later on, a genetic analysis was performed. It linked a missense variant in DCLRE1C with V- and J-gene trimming of TCR beta. A later analysis showed that HLA-associated TCR beta chains had undergone more clonal expansion than equally common others.

PCR used 60 Vbeta primers and 13 Jbeta primers. Generated by immunoSEQ multiplex PCR, the TCRdb table keeps only in-frame clones and is missing some. The top ten clones hold approximately 1.2% of a sample with around 200,000 clones, around 80% of them seen once. CDR1 and CDR2 (germline): MRHNA, SNTAGT. CDR3 length: 16 residues. J was trimmed by 4 bases and V by 3 bases; bases with no gene match: 6. As to this clone: Its matching antigen is unknown.

These donors, healthy bone marrow donors, were studied. Sequenced input: PBMCs. The genes are TRBV6-4 and TRBJ2-3; 11 nucleotides align to TRBD2. The receptor was derived from a girl aged 2 to 9 in good health and CMV-seropositive. The CDR3: CASSEIAGGPPDTQYF. CDR3 DNA sequence: TGTGCCAGCAGTGAGATAGCGGGAGGGCCGCCAGATACGCAGTATTTT.